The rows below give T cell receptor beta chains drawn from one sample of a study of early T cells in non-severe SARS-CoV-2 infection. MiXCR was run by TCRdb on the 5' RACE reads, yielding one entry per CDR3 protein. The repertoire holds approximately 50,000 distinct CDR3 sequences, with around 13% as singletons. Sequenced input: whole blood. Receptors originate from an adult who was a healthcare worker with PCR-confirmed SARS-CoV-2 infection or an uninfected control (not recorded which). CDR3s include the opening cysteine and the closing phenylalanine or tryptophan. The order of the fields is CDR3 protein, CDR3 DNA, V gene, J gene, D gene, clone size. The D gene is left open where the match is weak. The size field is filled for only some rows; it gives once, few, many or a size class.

CDR3aa: CSVDSRDRGDYGYTF
CDR3nt: TGCAGCGTTGATTCCCGGGACAGGGGTGACTATGGCTACACCTTC
v_gene: TRBV29-1
j_gene: TRBJ1-2
d_gene: TRBD1
abundance: NA

CDR3aa: CASSLSWWDQPQHF
CDR3nt: TGTGCCAGCAGTTTATCTTGGTGGGATCAGCCCCAGCATTTT
v_gene: TRBV27
j_gene: TRBJ1-5
d_gene: NA
abundance: NA

CDR3aa: CASSWDREHEQFF
CDR3nt: TGCGCCAGCAGCTGGGACAGGGAGCATGAGCAGTTCTTC
v_gene: TRBV5-1
j_gene: TRBJ2-1
d_gene: TRBD1
abundance: NA

CDR3aa: CSARDRAGINQPQHF
CDR3nt: TGCAGTGCTAGAGATCGGGCGGGGATCAATCAGCCCCAGCATTTT
v_gene: TRBV20-1
j_gene: TRBJ1-5
d_gene: NA
abundance: NA

CDR3aa: CASSLGAGGLGEKLFF
CDR3nt: TGTGCCAGCAGCTTAGGGGCAGGCGGTTTAGGAGAAAAACTGTTTTTT
v_gene: TRBV7-6
j_gene: TRBJ1-4
d_gene: NA
abundance: few

CDR3aa: CASSEAKAAEAFF
CDR3nt: TGTGCCAGCAGTGAAGCGAAAGCAGCTGAAGCTTTCTTT
v_gene: TRBV2
j_gene: TRBJ1-1
d_gene: NA
abundance: many

CDR3aa: CASSPPETQYF
CDR3nt: TGCGCCAGCAGTCCCCCAGAGACCCAGTACTTC
v_gene: TRBV23-1
j_gene: TRBJ2-5
d_gene: NA
abundance: many

CDR3aa: CSVEGAQYEQYF
CDR3nt: TGCAGCGTTGAGGGGGCGCAGTACGAGCAGTACTTC
v_gene: TRBV29-1
j_gene: TRBJ2-7
d_gene: NA
abundance: NA

CDR3aa: CSVVGQVAYEQYF
CDR3nt: TGCAGCGTTGTGGGGCAGGTGGCCTACGAGCAGTACTTC
v_gene: TRBV29-1
j_gene: TRBJ2-7
d_gene: NA
abundance: many

CDR3aa: CAISEEPGSYNEQFF
CDR3nt: TGTGCCATCAGTGAGGAACCGGGCTCCTACAATGAGCAGTTCTTC
v_gene: TRBV10-3
j_gene: TRBJ2-1
d_gene: NA
abundance: many

CDR3aa: CSARDPRAGETQYF
CDR3nt: TGCAGTGCTAGAGATCCCAGGGCCGGAGAGACCCAGTACTTC
v_gene: TRBV20-1
j_gene: TRBJ2-5
d_gene: NA
abundance: few

CDR3aa: CASSAGTGAAYEQYF
CDR3nt: TGTGCTAGCAGCGCCGGGACAGGGGCTGCCTACGAGCAGTACTTC
v_gene: TRBV7-7
j_gene: TRBJ2-7
d_gene: TRBD1
abundance: many

CDR3aa: CASSFFAEAFF
CDR3nt: TGTGCCAGCAGTTTCTTCGCTGAAGCTTTCTTT
v_gene: TRBV28
j_gene: TRBJ1-1
d_gene: NA
abundance: NA

CDR3aa: CASSFKGFQERTGAVNTGELFF
CDR3nt: TGCGCCAGCAGCTTTAAAGGTTTTCAAGAGAGGACAGGGGCAGTGAACACCGGGGAGCTGTTTTTT
v_gene: TRBV5-1
j_gene: TRBJ2-2
d_gene: TRBD1
abundance: many

CDR3aa: CSADSGGLTGELFF
CDR3nt: TGCAGTGCCGACTCGGGGGGGCTGACCGGGGAGCTGTTTTTT
v_gene: TRBV20-1
j_gene: TRBJ2-2
d_gene: TRBD2
abundance: NA

CDR3aa: CASSFSGGQETQYF
CDR3nt: TGTGCCAGCAGTTTCAGCGGGGGGCAAGAGACCCAGTACTTC
v_gene: TRBV12-3/TRBV12-4
j_gene: TRBJ2-5
d_gene: TRBD2
abundance: NA